The rows below give T cell receptor beta chains drawn from one sample of a study of shared clonotypes between healthy human individuals. Repertoires were generated with immunoSEQ multiplex PCR, while TCRdb's copy carries only in-frame clones and drops some. Among over 2 million clones listed, under 95% were seen once. Material: naive CD4+ T cells from PBMCs. These receptors all stem from a man younger than 35 in good health. Some clones in this sample may be carry-over from other donors' samples. Each CDR3 is given with its conserved first and last residue. The order of the fields is clone size, J gene, V gene, D gene, CDR3 DNA, CDR3 protein. D genes are given only for firm matches. Not every row has a clone size; where given, it reads once, few, many or a size class.

>NA|TRBJ2-4|TRBV28|TRBD1
TGTGCCAGCGAACAACCCGGGACAGGGGCCGCCGGAAACATTCAGTACTTC
CASEQPGTGAAGNIQYF
>NA|TRBJ1-1|TRBV7-6|NA
TGTGCCAGCAGCCCATTGAGGGAAACTGAAGCTTTCTTT
CASSPLRETEAFF
>once|TRBJ2-3|TRBV5-5|NA
TGTGCCAGCAGCCCCTCCTCTAGCACAGATACGCAGTATTTT
CASSPSSSTDTQYF
>NA|TRBJ2-3|TRBV28|TRBD2
TGTGCCAGCAGCACCGGGACTAGCTATCAAGATACGCAGTATTTT
CASSTGTSYQDTQYF
>NA|TRBJ2-1|TRBV27|TRBD1
TGTGCCAGCAGTTTTGGCAGGGGGCCCCCCAATGAGCAGTTCTTC
CASSFGRGPPNEQFF
>NA|TRBJ2-1|TRBV29-1|TRBD2
TGCAGCGCGAGAACCGGGACTAGCGGCGGATACAATGAGCAGTTCTTC
CSARTGTSGGYNEQFF
>NA|TRBJ2-1|TRBV9|TRBD2
TGTGCCAGCAGCTTTACTAGCGTCCACAATGAGCAGTTCTTC
CASSFTSVHNEQFF
>NA|TRBJ2-2|TRBV7-7|NA
TGTGCCAGCAGCTTAGGAATGGGATCGAACACCGGGGAGCTGTTTTTT
CASSLGMGSNTGELFF
>NA|TRBJ2-7|TRBV28|NA
TGTGCCAGCAGTTCAAGGGGACGGCGCGCTTTTAGCTCCTACGAGCAGTACTTC
CASSSRGRRAFSSYEQYF
>NA|TRBJ2-1|TRBV9|TRBD2
TGTGCCAGCAGTGAGACTAGCGGGGAGTACAATGAGCAGTTCTTC
CASSETSGEYNEQFF
>NA|TRBJ1-2|TRBV7-9|TRBD1
TGTGCCAGCAGCGCACAGGGGGCGACGAACTATGGCTACACCTTC
CASSAQGATNYGYTF
>NA|TRBJ2-6|TRBV15|NA
TGTGCCACCAGCAGAGAGTACGGTTTGGCCAACGTCCTGACTTTC
CATSREYGLANVLTF
>NA|TRBJ1-1|TRBV29-1|NA
TGCAGCGCACAGGGCCTGAACACTGAAGCTTTCTTT
CSAQGLNTEAFF
>NA|TRBJ2-2|TRBV7-2|TRBD1
TGTGCCAGCAGCTTAAAGGCAGGGGGTGGCGGGGAGCTGTTTTTT
CASSLKAGGGGELFF
>NA|TRBJ1-1|TRBV7-3|NA
TGTGCCAGCAGCTTATTTTTTTATTTTGTGGGGGTACGTAGGAATGAAGCTTTCTTT
CASSLFFYFVGVRRNEAFF
>NA|TRBJ1-2|TRBV5-1|TRBD1
TGCGCCAGCAGCTTAACAGGGGAGACCTATGGCTACACCTTC
CASSLTGETYGYTF
>NA|TRBJ1-5|TRBV28|TRBD1
TGTGCCAGCAGGCTCCCAGGGGGGCGCCAGCCCCAGCATTTT
CASRLPGGRQPQHF
>NA|TRBJ1-1|TRBV28|NA
TGTGCCAGCAGTCCCGGAACCATACAGGGTCCCAGCACTGAAGCTTTCTTT
CASSPGTIQGPSTEAFF
>NA|TRBJ1-2|TRBV7-2|NA
TGTGCCAGCAGCTTAGCGGGGGGCGCGGGCTACACCTTC
CASSLAGGAGYTF
>few|TRBJ1-1|TRBV29-1|NA
TGCAGCGTCCATCAGACAGGCCTGAACACTGAAGCTTTCTTT
CSVHQTGLNTEAFF
>NA|TRBJ2-5|TRBV6-1|NA
TGTGCCAGCAGTGAAGTTAGAGGGGAGACCCAGTACTTC
CASSEVRGETQYF
>NA|TRBJ2-3|TRBV5-1|NA
TGCGCCAGCAGCCTGGGGGGGCCCCACACAGATACGCAGTATTTT
CASSLGGPHTDTQYF
>once|TRBJ2-7|TRBV27|TRBD2
TGTGCCAGCAGTTTTGGACTAGCGGGAGGGTACGAGCAGTACTTC
CASSFGLAGGYEQYF
>NA|TRBJ2-7|TRBV29-1|NA
TGCAGCGTAGGGGGGATCCTCGGAAACGAGCAGTACTTC
CSVGGILGNEQYF
>NA|TRBJ2-3|TRBV2|TRBD2
TGTGCCAGCAAACCCGGGACTAGCGGGAGTACAGATACGCAGTATTTT
CASKPGTSGSTDTQYF